The 6 T cell receptor beta chains in this list originate from one sample, sequenced in a study of cytomegalovirus exposure and HLA in healthy donors. PCR amplification relied on 60 Vbeta primers (plus 13 Jbeta primers). Sequencing used immunoSEQ multiplex PCR; TCRdb keeps in-frame clones, though not all of them. Here the sample spans about 150,000 clones, 80% to 85% being singletons. Sequenced sample: PBMCs. Receptor source: a young woman in good health and CMV-seronegative.

J is TRBJ1-4 and V is TRBV19, with a weak D call TRBD1 (6 bases). Germline CDR1 LNHDA, CDR2 SQIVND (reference sequence). Trimming removed 6 bases at V and 8 bases at J, with 16 bases between. This CDR3 comprises 14 residues. In DNA, the CDR3 is TGTGCCAGTAGAAAGGACAGCGGAAACGAAAAACTGTTTTTT. Translated, it gives CASRKDSGNEKLFF.

This CDR3 reads CASSPLQGNGYTF. The DNA of the CDR3 is TGTGCCAGCTCACCCCTACAGGGGAATGGCTACACCTTC. The gene calls are TRBV18 and TRBJ1-2; 7 positions match TRBD1. The J segment lost 6 bases and the V segment lost 3 bases, leaving 4 bases of the junction unmatched. Germline V gene data show CDR1 as KGHSH and CDR2 as LQKENI. The CDR3 length is 13 residues.

The chain links TRBV14 to TRBJ1-1; weak D call: TRBD1 (6 bases). In germline, CDR1 is SGHDN, CDR2 FVKESK. The CDR3 runs 12 residues. Trimming left V 8 bases short and J 7 bases short, with 14 bases between. The CDR3 DNA is TGTGCCAGCCTGAAGGGGGTAAGTGAAGCTTTCTTT. It encodes CASLKGVSEAFF. Full variable domain (outside the CDR3, taken from reference TRBV14 and TRBJ1-1): EAGVTQFPSHSVIEKGQTVTLRCDPISGHDNLYWYRRVMGKEIKFLLHFVKESKQDESGMPNNRFLAERTGGTYSTLKVQPAELEDSGVYFCASLKGVSEAFFGQGTRLTVV.

This clone was recorded a few times. The J gene is TRBJ2-6, the V gene TRBV6-5; a possible D gene is TRBD1 (6 bases). CDR1 MNHEY and CDR2 SVGAGI come from the germline V gene. V was trimmed by 4 bases and J by 4 bases, leaving 11 bases between them. The CDR3 is 15 residues long. The CDR3 spells CASSSAGDGANVLTF. The CDR3 DNA sequence: TGTGCCAGCAGTTCCGCAGGGGACGGGGCCAACGTCCTGACTTTC.

The chain links TRBV5-1 to TRBJ1-4, with D unclear. CDR1 and CDR2 (germline): SGHRS, YFSETQ. The CDR3 length is 14 residues. Trimming removed 0 bases at V and 10 bases at J, with 13 bases between. DNA for the CDR3: TGCGCCAGCAGCTTGGCTCCGCAACGGGGAAAACTGTTTTTT. The encoded protein is CASSLAPQRGKLFF.

The CDR3 nucleotides are TGTGCCAGCAGCTTGATTGTAGGGACAGGGGATCCTGGGGCCAACGTCCTGACTTTC. Translated, it gives CASSLIVGTGDPGANVLTF. The V and J genes are TRBV5-5 and TRBJ2-6, with TRBD1 matching 10 bases. The V gene's germline CDR1 is SGHKS and CDR2 YYEKEE (reference sequence). There are 19 residues in the CDR3. V lost 1 base and J lost 2; bases outside the gene matches: 9.